The text below deals with one TCR beta chain. Its antigen is currently unknown. The sample comes from a study of cytomegalovirus exposure and HLA in healthy donors. The data were produced by immunoSEQ multiplex PCR, yet TCRdb's version contains in-frame clones alone and is incomplete. The table has roughly 70,000 clones, around 90% seen once; the top ten hold less than 5%. Germline CDR1 reads SGHDT; CDR2 reads YYEEEE. Trimming stripped 0 bases from V and 5 bases from J, with 12 bases between. CDR3 length: 15 residues. The study, taken as a whole, reports: Generally TCR sequences proved uncommon, though certain public TCRs appeared in numerous donors. In vitro checks showed that a few CMV-associated chains really do target CMV antigens.

The TCR comes from a woman aged 18 to 35 in good health and CMV-seropositive. This chain joins TRBV5-6 and TRBJ2-1, with unresolved D. Sample: PBMCs. CDR3 protein: CASSLGVWAHNEQFF. As DNA, the CDR3 is TGTGCCAGCAGCTTGGGGGTTTGGGCGCACAATGAGCAGTTCTTC.